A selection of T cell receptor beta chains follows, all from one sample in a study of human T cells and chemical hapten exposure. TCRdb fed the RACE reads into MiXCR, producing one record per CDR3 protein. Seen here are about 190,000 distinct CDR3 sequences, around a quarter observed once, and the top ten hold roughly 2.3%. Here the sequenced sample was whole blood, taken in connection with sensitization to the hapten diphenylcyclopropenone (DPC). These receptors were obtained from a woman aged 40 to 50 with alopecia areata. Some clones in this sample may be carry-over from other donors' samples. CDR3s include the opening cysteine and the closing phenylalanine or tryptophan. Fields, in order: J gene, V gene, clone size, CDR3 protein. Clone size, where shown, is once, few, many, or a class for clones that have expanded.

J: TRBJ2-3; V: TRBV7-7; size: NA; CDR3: CASSLSGSADTQYF
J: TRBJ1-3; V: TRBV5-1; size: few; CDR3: CASSLGAGTGNTIYF
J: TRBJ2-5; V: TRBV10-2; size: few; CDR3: CASSQEWTRETQYF
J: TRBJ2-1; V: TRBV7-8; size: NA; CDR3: CASSLREAGVSYNEQFF
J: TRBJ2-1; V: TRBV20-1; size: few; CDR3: CSAPTPFSYNEQFF
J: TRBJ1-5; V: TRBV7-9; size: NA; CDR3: CASSLNTAYQPQHF
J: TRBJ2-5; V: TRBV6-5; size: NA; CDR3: CASSYHSRETQYF
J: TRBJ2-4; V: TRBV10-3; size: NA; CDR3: CAISEDRLIAKNIQYF
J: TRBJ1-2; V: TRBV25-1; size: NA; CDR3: CASSGGQGKDYGYTF
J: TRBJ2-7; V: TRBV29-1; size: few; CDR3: CSVVWTGNRYEQYF
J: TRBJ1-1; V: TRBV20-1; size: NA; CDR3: CSAREQGRAVF
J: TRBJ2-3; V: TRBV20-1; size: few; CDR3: CSARGALNPGDTQYF
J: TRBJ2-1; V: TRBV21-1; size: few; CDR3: CASSKAGYNGTSGEQFF
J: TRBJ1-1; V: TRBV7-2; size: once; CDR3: CASSRDRVTEAFF
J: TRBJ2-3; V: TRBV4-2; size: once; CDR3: CASSQGTGTGDTQYF
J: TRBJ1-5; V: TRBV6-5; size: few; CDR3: CASSLGGAINQPQHF
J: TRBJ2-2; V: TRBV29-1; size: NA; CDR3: CSVVGTGELFF
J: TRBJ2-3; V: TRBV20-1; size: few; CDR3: CSADAVGDTQYF
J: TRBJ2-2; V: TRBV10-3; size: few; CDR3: CAISDTGRDGELFF
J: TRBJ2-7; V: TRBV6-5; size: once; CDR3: CASSYGIRVGEQYF
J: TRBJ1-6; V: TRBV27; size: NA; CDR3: CASSSRNYNSPLHF
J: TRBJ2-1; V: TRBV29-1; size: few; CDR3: CSVKNRGPGYEQFF
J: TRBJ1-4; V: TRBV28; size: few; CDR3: CASSLRWQEAEKLFF
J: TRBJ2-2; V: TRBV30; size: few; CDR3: CAWLGLANTGELFF
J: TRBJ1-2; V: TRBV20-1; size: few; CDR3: CSARMGAGKASNYGYTF
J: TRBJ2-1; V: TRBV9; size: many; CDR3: CASSKSGGTYNEQFF
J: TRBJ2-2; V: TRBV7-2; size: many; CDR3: CASRGPGQGNTGELFF
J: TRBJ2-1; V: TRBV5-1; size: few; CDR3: CASSLAGQSSSEQFF
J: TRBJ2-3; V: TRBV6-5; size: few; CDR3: CASSYGTGAGDTQYF
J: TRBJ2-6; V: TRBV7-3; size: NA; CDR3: CASSLYSSGANVLTF
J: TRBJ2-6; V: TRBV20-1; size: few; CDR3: CSAQVGGSGANVLTF
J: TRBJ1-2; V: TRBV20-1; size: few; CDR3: CSAWTGGPGGYTF
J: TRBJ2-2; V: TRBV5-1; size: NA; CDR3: CASSLDTGGFGTGELFF
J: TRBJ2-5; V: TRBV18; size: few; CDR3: CASSPSPRTDQETQYF
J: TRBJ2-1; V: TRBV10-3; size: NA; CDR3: CAISGFATSGTNEQFF
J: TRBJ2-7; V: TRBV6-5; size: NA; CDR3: CASRASHGQADLYEQYF
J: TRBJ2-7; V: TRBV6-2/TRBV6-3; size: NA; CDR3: CASSYWKGYEQYF
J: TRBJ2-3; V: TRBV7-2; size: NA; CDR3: CASSRGREDTQYF
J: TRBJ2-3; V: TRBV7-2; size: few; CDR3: CASSLTPFSTDTQYF
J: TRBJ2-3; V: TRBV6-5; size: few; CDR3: CASLKTGTDTQYF
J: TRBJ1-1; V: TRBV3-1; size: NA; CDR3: CASSPRWGGGTEAFF
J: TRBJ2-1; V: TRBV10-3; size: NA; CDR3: CAISGRDASSYNEQFF
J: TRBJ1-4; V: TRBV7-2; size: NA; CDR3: CASSLSRGLTFNEKLFF
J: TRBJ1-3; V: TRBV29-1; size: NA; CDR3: CSVGNSTRPSGNTIYF
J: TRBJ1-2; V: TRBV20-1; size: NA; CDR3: CSASSHRGGGYTF
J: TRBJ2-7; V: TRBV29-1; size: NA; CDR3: CSVGDLAEQYF
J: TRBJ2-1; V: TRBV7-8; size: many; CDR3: CASSLEFIGDNEQFF
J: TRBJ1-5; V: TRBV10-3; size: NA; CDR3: CAIRQGFNQPQHF
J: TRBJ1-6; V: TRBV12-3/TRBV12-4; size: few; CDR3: CASSFPDSPLHF
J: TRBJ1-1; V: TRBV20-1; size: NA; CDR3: CSARDGGAFF
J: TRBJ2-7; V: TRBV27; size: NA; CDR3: CASSLQAGAQYEQYF
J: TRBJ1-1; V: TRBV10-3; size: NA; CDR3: CAISETGPGSTEAFF
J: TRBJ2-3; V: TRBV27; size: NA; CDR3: CASSLSGTQYF
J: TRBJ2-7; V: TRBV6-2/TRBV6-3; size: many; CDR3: CASGNTGHEQYF
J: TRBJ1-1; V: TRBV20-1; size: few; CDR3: CSASSSGPNTEAFF
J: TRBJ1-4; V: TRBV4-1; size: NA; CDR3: CASSPFGRGDNEKLFF
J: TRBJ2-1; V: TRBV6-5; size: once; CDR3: CASIPGQGNNEQFF